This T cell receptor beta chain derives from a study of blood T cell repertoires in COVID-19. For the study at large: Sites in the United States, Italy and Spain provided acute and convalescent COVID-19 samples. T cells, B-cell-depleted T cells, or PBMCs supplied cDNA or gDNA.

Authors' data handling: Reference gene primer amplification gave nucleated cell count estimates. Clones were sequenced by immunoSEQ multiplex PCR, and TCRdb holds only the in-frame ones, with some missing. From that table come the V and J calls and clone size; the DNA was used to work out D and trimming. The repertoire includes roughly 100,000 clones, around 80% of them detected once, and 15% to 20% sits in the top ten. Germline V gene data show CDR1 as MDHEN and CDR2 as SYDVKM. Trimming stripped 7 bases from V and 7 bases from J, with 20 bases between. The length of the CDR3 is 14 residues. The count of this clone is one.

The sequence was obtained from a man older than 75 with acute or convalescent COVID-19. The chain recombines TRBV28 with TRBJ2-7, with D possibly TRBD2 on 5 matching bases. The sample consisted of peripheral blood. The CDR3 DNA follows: TGTGCCAGCACTCCTCCACGGGGAACGAGGGAGCAGTACTTC. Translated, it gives CASTPPRGTREQYF.